The 5 T cell receptor beta chains below were found in one sample sequenced in a study of blood T cell repertoires in COVID-19. The repertoire was sequenced with immunoSEQ multiplex PCR; TCRdb's copy has only in-frame clones and lacks some. The table lists around 270,000 clones, around 90% of them singletons. The sample comprised peripheral blood. Receptors originate from a person between 18 and 35 years old with COVID-19, enrolled during active disease.

The V gene is TRBV7-9, the J gene TRBJ1-5; tentative D call: TRBD1 (5 bases). The V end was cut by 9 bases, the J end by 9 bases, with 18 bases between. The CDR3 is 13 amino acids. Germline-derived CDR1 and CDR2 are SEHNR and FQNEAQ (reference sequence). The CDR3 bases are TGTGCCAGTCTGGGGCAGGGATCCCGGCCCCAGCATTTT. Its translation: CASLGQGSRPQHF.

The gene calls are TRBV11-3 and TRBJ2-5; D is ambiguous. CDR1 and CDR2 from the germline V gene are SGHNT and YENEEA. V shed 1 base and J shed 1 base, with 4 bases lying between them. This CDR3 has 13 amino acids. For the CDR3, the DNA is TGTGCCAGCAGCTTAGCGAGCCAAGAGACCCAGTACTTC. It encodes CASSLASQETQYF.

The rearrangement links TRBV11-1 to TRBJ1-1; no definite D call. Trimming took off 5 bases at V and 2 bases at J, with 9 bases between the two ends. The CDR3 is 13 amino acids. The germline V gene has CDR1 SGHAT and CDR2 FQDESV (reference sequence). This CDR3 is CASSRDRNTEAFF. CDR3 nucleotide sequence: TGTGCCAGCAGCCGAGATAGAAACACTGAAGCTTTCTTT.

The chain links TRBV10-1 to TRBJ2-7; 13 bases line up with TRBD2. The V and J ends lost 10 bases and 7 bases, in that order; junction bases with no gene match: 19. The length of the CDR3 is 17 residues. Germline V gene lookup returns CDR1 WNHNN and CDR2 SYGVQD (reference sequence). CDR3 protein: CATPGQSRTSGSSEQYF. In DNA form, the CDR3 reads TGCGCCACACCGGGACAGTCAAGGACTAGCGGGAGTAGTGAGCAGTACTTC.

This clone was observed a few times. This sequence joins TRBV4-3 and TRBJ2-1; possible D gene TRBD1, 6 bases. CDR3 size: 11 residues. Germline values: CDR1 LGHNA, CDR2 YSLEER. This CDR3 reads CAGGLANEQFF. The CDR3 nucleotides are TGCGCAGGGGGTCTAGCCAATGAGCAGTTCTTC.